This T cell receptor beta chain appears in the sequencing data of a study of cytomegalovirus exposure and HLA in healthy donors. The CDR3 runs to 15 residues. The germline V gene encodes CDR1 MNHEY and CDR2 SVGAGI. V shed 0 bases and J 2 bases; nucleotides not matched to a gene: 3. With 60 Vbeta and 13 Jbeta primers, the PCR was carried out. This table comes from immunoSEQ multiplex PCR, and its TCRdb copy is limited to in-frame clones, with some not included. This sample has about 92,000 clones, with around 84% found just once. This TCR derives from a young man in good health and CMV-seronegative. V and J are TRBV6-5 and TRBJ2-5; 7 bases map to TRBD2. The sequenced sample consisted of PBMCs. The CDR3 spells CASSYSSGGQETQYF. The CDR3 DNA is TGTGCCAGCAGTTACTCTTCCGGGGGGCAAGAGACCCAGTACTTC.